This T cell receptor beta chain was obtained from a study of cytotoxic CD8 clonotypes in ibrutinib-treated CLL. Study details: The subjects consisted of roughly twelve relapsed/refractory and more than 14 treatment-naive individuals, with 17 IGHV unmutated. Recorded responses included about 25 partial and 2 complete; following median around 68 months, roughly 15 stayed remitted and roughly 12 progressed.

The CDR3 extends over 14 amino acids. V lost 1 base and J 1 base, leaving 7 bases between the germline ends. Germline CDR1 is SGHAT and CDR2 is FQNNGV. On this clone: Its antigen is unidentified.

Clones were read by immunoSEQ multiplex PCR, and TCRdb kept only the in-frame ones, dropping some. The data contain about 140,000 clones, about 72% of them singletons. Broader study findings: Baseline clonality exceeded age-matched healthy donors and tracked circulating CD8+ T-cell counts. Clonality increased at ibrutinib response and stayed stable in sustained remission. At progression, however, it fell back toward baseline.

The sample was PBMCs, taken after 12 months of ibrutinib treatment. This TCR came from a human donor with chronic lymphocytic leukemia. The chain uses TRBV11-2 and TRBJ2-5, with D possibly being TRBD1 or TRBD2 (6 bases each). The CDR3 loop is CASSLAGAQETQYF. The CDR3 coding sequence is TGTGCCAGCAGCTTAGCGGGGGCCCAAGAGACCCAGTACTTC.